The rows below give T cell receptor beta chains drawn from one sample of a study of blood T cell repertoires in COVID-19. Profiling relied on immunoSEQ multiplex PCR, and the TCRdb table lists in-frame clones only, not all of them. The table includes some 80,000 clones, around 83% detected once. The sample was peripheral blood. Every receptor here comes from a man aged 45-60 years with acute or convalescent COVID-19. Both conserved end residues are part of each CDR3. Fields, in order: clone size, J gene, V gene, D gene, CDR3 protein, CDR3 DNA. The D gene is left open where the match is weak. Size values are once, few and many counts, or a class for expanded clones, and some rows have none.

size: NA; J: TRBJ1-4; V: TRBV7-2; D: NA; CDR3: CASSHGLLPTNEKLFF; DNA: TGTGCCAGCAGCCACGGGTTACTTCCAACTAATGAAAAACTGTTTTTT
size: NA; J: TRBJ1-2; V: TRBV5-6; D: NA; CDR3: CASSWNRVVRGYTF; DNA: TGTGCCAGCAGCTGGAACAGGGTAGTGAGAGGCTACACCTTC
size: NA; J: TRBJ1-1; V: TRBV28; D: NA; CDR3: CASSLLSTDEAFF; DNA: TGTGCCAGCAGTTTACTATCGACAGATGAAGCTTTCTTT
size: NA; J: TRBJ2-1; V: TRBV11-3; D: TRBD2; CDR3: CASSLGVAGEYHNEQFF; DNA: TGTGCCAGCAGCTTAGGAGTAGCGGGAGAGTACCACAATGAGCAGTTCTTC
size: once; J: TRBJ1-2; V: TRBV11-2; D: NA; CDR3: CASSSDSYGYTF; DNA: TGTGCCAGCAGCTCCGACAGCTATGGCTACACCTTC
size: NA; J: TRBJ2-2; V: TRBV14; D: NA; CDR3: CASSLRGDSGTGELFF; DNA: TGTGCCAGCAGCCTCAGGGGCGACAGCGGCACCGGGGAGCTGTTTTTT
size: NA; J: TRBJ1-5; V: TRBV12-2; D: NA; CDR3: CASRLPGFEGQGSNQPQHF; DNA: TGTGCAAGTCGCTTACCGGGGTTCGAGGGACAGGGGAGCAATCAGCCCCAGCATTTT
size: NA; J: TRBJ2-7; V: TRBV9; D: TRBD2; CDR3: CASSPRTSTYEQYF; DNA: TGTGCCAGCAGCCCTAGGACTAGCACCTACGAGCAGTACTTC
size: once; J: TRBJ2-1; V: TRBV9; D: NA; CDR3: CASSVAVAPSYNEQFF; DNA: TGTGCCAGCAGCGTAGCTGTAGCGCCCTCCTACAATGAGCAGTTCTTC
size: NA; J: TRBJ2-7; V: TRBV5-5; D: NA; CDR3: CASSPTSGGRAYEQYF; DNA: TGTGCCAGCAGCCCGACCTCTGGCGGGCGAGCCTACGAGCAGTACTTC
size: NA; J: TRBJ2-6; V: TRBV4-3; D: TRBD1; CDR3: CASSRDRPSGANVLTF; DNA: TGCGCCAGCAGCCGGGACAGGCCCTCTGGGGCCAACGTCCTGACTTTC
size: NA; J: TRBJ1-2; V: TRBV25-1; D: TRBD1; CDR3: CASSGYRGQGAYGYTF; DNA: TGTGCCAGCAGTGGATACAGGGGGCAAGGTGCCTATGGCTACACCTTC
size: NA; J: TRBJ1-2; V: TRBV13; D: NA; CDR3: CASEGGGPNINYGYTF; DNA: TGTGCCAGCGAAGGGGGTGGGCCAAATATTAACTATGGCTACACCTTC
size: NA; J: TRBJ1-3; V: TRBV19; D: NA; CDR3: CASSWQDSRDTIYF; DNA: TGTGCCAGTAGCTGGCAAGATAGCCGGGACACCATATATTTT
size: NA; J: TRBJ1-5; V: TRBV27; D: TRBD1; CDR3: CASGHGQGSSQPQHF; DNA: TGTGCCAGCGGGCACGGACAGGGGAGTAGTCAGCCCCAGCATTTT
size: NA; J: TRBJ2-5; V: TRBV7-9; D: NA; CDR3: CASSLQDRGVGETQYF; DNA: TGTGCCAGCAGCTTGCAGGACAGAGGGGTAGGAGAGACCCAGTACTTC
size: NA; J: TRBJ2-7; V: TRBV28; D: NA; CDR3: CATSGGYEQYF; DNA: TGTGCCACCAGCGGTGGCTACGAGCAGTACTTC
size: few; J: TRBJ2-5; V: TRBV6-6; D: NA; CDR3: CASSPSETQYF; DNA: TGTGCCAGCAGTCCCTCGGAGACCCAGTACTTC
size: NA; J: TRBJ1-4; V: TRBV5-4; D: NA; CDR3: CASSPEEKGKLFF; DNA: TGTGCCAGCAGCCCGGAGGAGAAAGGAAAACTGTTTTTT
size: NA; J: TRBJ2-5; V: TRBV5-4; D: TRBD1; CDR3: CASSPQGAQETQYF; DNA: TGTGCCAGCAGCCCCCAGGGGGCCCAAGAGACCCAGTACTTC
size: NA; J: TRBJ2-5; V: TRBV4-3; D: NA; CDR3: CASSQGRQETQYF; DNA: TGCGCCAGCAGCCAAGGCAGACAAGAGACCCAGTACTTC
size: once; J: TRBJ1-3; V: TRBV19; D: TRBD1; CDR3: CASSQPGQGSGNTIYF; DNA: TGTGCCAGTAGCCAGCCGGGACAGGGGTCTGGAAACACCATATATTTT
size: NA; J: TRBJ2-1; V: TRBV10-3; D: NA; CDR3: CAILDSSYNEQFF; DNA: TGTGCCATCCTAGACAGTTCCTACAATGAGCAGTTCTTC
size: NA; J: TRBJ1-3; V: TRBV7-9; D: NA; CDR3: CASSVTGASGNTIYF; DNA: TGTGCCAGCAGCGTAACAGGTGCCTCTGGAAACACCATATATTTT
size: once; J: TRBJ1-4; V: TRBV5-4; D: NA; CDR3: CASSLGGQGGATNEKLFF; DNA: TGTGCCAGCAGCTTGGGTGGGCAGGGAGGAGCGACTAATGAAAAACTGTTTTTT
size: NA; J: TRBJ2-7; V: TRBV28; D: TRBD1; CDR3: CASSTTGGSSYEQYF; DNA: TGTGCCAGCAGTACCACAGGGGGGAGCTCCTACGAGCAGTACTTC
size: NA; J: TRBJ1-1; V: TRBV4-2; D: TRBD1; CDR3: CASSQVDRVLVEAFF; DNA: TGTGCCAGCAGCCAGGTGGACAGGGTACTTGTTGAAGCTTTCTTT
size: NA; J: TRBJ1-1; V: TRBV5-1; D: TRBD1; CDR3: CASSSTGQMNTEAFF; DNA: TGCGCCAGCAGCTCAACGGGACAGATGAACACTGAAGCTTTCTTT
size: NA; J: TRBJ1-2; V: TRBV18; D: TRBD1; CDR3: CASSPPGQAYGYTF; DNA: TGTGCCAGCTCACCACCGGGACAGGCGTATGGCTACACCTTC
size: NA; J: TRBJ2-7; V: TRBV4-1; D: TRBD2; CDR3: CASSQDLKVTSGAVTYEQYF; DNA: TGCGCCAGCAGCCAAGATCTAAAGGTGACTAGCGGGGCGGTCACCTACGAGCAGTACTTC
size: once; J: TRBJ1-2; V: TRBV11-1; D: TRBD1; CDR3: CASSISQGAGYYGYTF; DNA: TGTGCCAGCAGCATCTCGCAGGGGGCCGGCTACTATGGCTACACCTTC
size: NA; J: TRBJ2-1; V: TRBV10-3; D: TRBD2; CDR3: CAISDWTSGNNNEQFF; DNA: TGTGCCATCAGTGACTGGACTAGCGGAAACAACAATGAGCAGTTCTTC
size: few; J: TRBJ2-2; V: TRBV6-5; D: TRBD2; CDR3: CASSAGGVYTGELFF; DNA: TGTGCCAGCAGCGCCGGGGGGGTCTACACCGGGGAGCTGTTTTTT
size: NA; J: TRBJ2-1; V: TRBV21-1; D: NA; CDR3: CAKAGFLHSHNEQFF; DNA: TGTGCCAAGGCAGGATTTTTGCATTCCCACAATGAGCAGTTCTTC
size: few; J: TRBJ1-3; V: TRBV5-8; D: NA; CDR3: CASSLQGSGNTIYF; DNA: TGTGCCAGCAGCTTACAGGGTTCTGGAAACACCATATATTTT
size: NA; J: TRBJ2-1; V: TRBV13; D: NA; CDR3: CASSPTVSSYNEQFF; DNA: TGTGCCAGCAGCCCGACAGTAAGCTCCTACAATGAGCAGTTCTTC
size: NA; J: TRBJ2-3; V: TRBV4-3; D: TRBD2; CDR3: CASSQVRTSGSPQSTDTQYF; DNA: TGCGCCAGCAGCCAAGTCCGAACTAGCGGGAGTCCCCAAAGCACAGATACGCAGTATTTT
size: NA; J: TRBJ1-4; V: TRBV25-1; D: NA; CDR3: CASRQSGLINEKLFF; DNA: TGTGCCAGCAGACAGAGCGGGCTGATTAATGAAAAACTGTTTTTT
size: once; J: TRBJ2-3; V: TRBV5-1; D: TRBD2; CDR3: CASSWAGVRTDTQYF; DNA: TGCGCCAGCAGCTGGGCGGGGGTACGCACAGATACGCAGTATTTT
size: NA; J: TRBJ2-7; V: TRBV3-1/TRBV3-2; D: NA; CDR3: CASSHPPEDYEQYF; DNA: TGTGCCAGCAGCCATCCGCCTGAGGACTACGAGCAGTACTTC